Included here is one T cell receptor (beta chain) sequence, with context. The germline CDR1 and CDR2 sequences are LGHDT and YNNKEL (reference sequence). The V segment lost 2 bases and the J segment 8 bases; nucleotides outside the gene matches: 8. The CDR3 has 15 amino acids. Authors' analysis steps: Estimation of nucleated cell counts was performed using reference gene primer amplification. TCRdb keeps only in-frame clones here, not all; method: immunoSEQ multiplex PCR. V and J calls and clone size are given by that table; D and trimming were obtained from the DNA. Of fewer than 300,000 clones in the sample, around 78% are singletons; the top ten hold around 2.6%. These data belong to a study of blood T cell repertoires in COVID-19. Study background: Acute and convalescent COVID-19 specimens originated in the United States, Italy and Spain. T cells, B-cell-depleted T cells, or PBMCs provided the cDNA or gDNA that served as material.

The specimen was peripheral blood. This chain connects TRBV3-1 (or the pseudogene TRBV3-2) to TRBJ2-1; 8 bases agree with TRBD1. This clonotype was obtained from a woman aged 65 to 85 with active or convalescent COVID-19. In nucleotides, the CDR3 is TGTGCCAGCAGCCAATCCTCGGACAGGGCATATGAGCAGTTCTTC. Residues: CASSQSSDRAYEQFF.